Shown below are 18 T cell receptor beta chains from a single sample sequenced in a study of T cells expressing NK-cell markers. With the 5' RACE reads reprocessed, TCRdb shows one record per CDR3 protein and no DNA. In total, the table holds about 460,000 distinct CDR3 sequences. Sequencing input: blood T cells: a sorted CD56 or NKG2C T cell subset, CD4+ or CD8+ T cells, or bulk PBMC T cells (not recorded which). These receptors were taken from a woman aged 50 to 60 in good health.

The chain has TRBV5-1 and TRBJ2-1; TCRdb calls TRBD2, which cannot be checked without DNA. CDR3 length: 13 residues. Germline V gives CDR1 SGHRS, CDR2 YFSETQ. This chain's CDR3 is CASSLLTSREQFF. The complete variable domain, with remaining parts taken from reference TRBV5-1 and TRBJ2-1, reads KAGVTQTPRYLIKTRGQQVTLSCSPISGHRSVSWYQQTPGQGLQFLFEYFSETQRNKGNFPGRFSGRQFSNSRSEMNVSTLELGDSALYLCASSLLTSREQFFGPGTRLTVL.

The CDR3 protein is CASSLFGTQYF. This chain links TRBV13 with TRBJ2-5. This CDR3 region has 11 residues. Per germline, CDR1 PRHDT and CDR2 FYEKMQ (reference sequence).

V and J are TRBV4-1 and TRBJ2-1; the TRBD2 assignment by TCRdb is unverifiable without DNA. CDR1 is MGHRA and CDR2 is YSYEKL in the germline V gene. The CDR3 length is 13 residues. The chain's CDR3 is CASSPKGLVVEFF.

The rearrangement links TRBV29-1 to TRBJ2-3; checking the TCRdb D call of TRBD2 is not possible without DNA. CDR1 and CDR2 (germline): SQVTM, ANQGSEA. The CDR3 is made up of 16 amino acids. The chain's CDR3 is CSVKPGLAPNTDTQYF.

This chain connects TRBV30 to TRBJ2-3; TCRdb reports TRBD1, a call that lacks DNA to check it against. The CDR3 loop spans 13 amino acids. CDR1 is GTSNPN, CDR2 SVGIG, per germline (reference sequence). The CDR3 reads CAWDRGITDTQYF.

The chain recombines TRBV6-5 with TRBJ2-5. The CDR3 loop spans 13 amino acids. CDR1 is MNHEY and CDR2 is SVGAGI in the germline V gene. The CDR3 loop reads CASSYFLQETQYF.

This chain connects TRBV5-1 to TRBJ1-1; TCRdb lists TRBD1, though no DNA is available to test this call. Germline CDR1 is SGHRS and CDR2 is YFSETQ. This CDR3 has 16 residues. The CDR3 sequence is CASSLGARGWGTEAFF. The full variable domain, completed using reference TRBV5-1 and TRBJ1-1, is KAGVTQTPRYLIKTRGQQVTLSCSPISGHRSVSWYQQTPGQGLQFLFEYFSETQRNKGNFPGRFSGRQFSNSRSEMNVSTLELGDSALYLCASSLGARGWGTEAFFGQGTRLTVV.

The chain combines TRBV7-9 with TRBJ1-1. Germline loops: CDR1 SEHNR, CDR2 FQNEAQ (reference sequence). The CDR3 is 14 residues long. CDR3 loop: CASSLAYQGPEAFF.

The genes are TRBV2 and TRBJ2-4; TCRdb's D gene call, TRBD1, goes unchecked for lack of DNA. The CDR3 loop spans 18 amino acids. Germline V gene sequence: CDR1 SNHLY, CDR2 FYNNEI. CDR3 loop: CASSGDIPGTGGKDIQYF.

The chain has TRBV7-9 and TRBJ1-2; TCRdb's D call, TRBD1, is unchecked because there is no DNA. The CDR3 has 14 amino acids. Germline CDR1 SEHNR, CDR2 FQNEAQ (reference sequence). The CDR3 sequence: CASSLGPANYGYTF.

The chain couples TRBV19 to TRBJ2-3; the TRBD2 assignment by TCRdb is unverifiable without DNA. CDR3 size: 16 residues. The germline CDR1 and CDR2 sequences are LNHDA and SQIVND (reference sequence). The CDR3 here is CASSTVAGGLADTQYF. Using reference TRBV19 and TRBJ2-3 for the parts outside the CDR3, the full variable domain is DGGITQSPKYLFRKEGQNVTLSCEQNLNHDAMYWYRQDPGQGLRLIYYSQIVNDFQKGDIAEGYSVSREKKESFPLTVTSAQKNPTAFYLCASSTVAGGLADTQYFGPGTRLTVL.

CDR3 loop: CASSPTADSGNTIYF. The V and J genes are TRBV11-2 and TRBJ1-3. This CDR3 region has 15 residues. Germline V gives CDR1 SGHAT, CDR2 FQNNGV.

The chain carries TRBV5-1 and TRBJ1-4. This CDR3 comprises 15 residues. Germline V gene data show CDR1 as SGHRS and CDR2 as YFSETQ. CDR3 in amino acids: CASSLSGGSGEKLFF.

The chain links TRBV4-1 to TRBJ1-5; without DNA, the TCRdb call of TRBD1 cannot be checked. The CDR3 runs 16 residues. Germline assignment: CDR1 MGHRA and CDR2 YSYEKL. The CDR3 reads CASSQEPGQPRQPQHF.

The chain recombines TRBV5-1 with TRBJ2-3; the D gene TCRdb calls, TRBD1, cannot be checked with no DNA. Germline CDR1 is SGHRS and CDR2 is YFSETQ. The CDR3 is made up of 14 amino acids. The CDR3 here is CASTGPKSTDTQYF.

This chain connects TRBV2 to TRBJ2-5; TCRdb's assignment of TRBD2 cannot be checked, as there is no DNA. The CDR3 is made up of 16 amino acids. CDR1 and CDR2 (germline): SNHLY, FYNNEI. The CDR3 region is CASSESSGRAVETQYF. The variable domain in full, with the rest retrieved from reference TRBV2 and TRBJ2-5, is EPEVTQTPSHQVTQMGQEVILRCVPISNHLYFYWYRQILGQKVEFLVSFYNNEISEKSEIFDDQFSVERPDGSNFTLKIRSTKLEDSAMYFCASSESSGRAVETQYFGPGTRLLVL.

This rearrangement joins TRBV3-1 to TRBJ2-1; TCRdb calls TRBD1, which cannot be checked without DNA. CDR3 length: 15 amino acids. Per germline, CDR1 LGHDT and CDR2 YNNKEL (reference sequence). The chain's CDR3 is CASSQEPLSYNEQFF.

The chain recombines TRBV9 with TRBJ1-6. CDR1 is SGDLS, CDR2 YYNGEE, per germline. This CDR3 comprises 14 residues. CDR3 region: CASSAWEDNSPLHF.